This T cell receptor (beta chain) stems from a study of cytomegalovirus exposure and HLA in healthy donors. Study-wide background: The approximately 130 validation repertoires were reported in a later analysis to have been generated on the same platform as the roughly 630 first-cohort repertoires.

Germline CDR1 reads WNHNN; CDR2 reads SYGVQD (reference sequence). Between the trimmed V and J ends, which lost 8 bases and 4 bases, there was a span of 11 bases. This CDR3 has 12 amino acids. A note on this clone: Its specificity is not known.

Study findings and constraints: There were some public TCRs occurring in many donors, but most TCR sequences were rare. The CMV antigen specificity of a few CMV-associated chains was confirmed through in vitro analysis.

Data came from immunoSEQ multiplex PCR; TCRdb stores just in-frame clones and leaves some out. The sample consists of 250,000 to 400,000 clones, 88% of them appearing once. The sequence came from a man aged 25-45 years in good health and CMV-seronegative. Sequencing was carried out using PBMCs. This chain joins TRBV10-1 and TRBJ1-2; D ambiguous. The CDR3 coding sequence is TGCGCCAGCGGAGGTGACGGCTATGGCTACACCTTC. Residues: CASGGDGYGYTF.